This T cell receptor (beta chain) came from a study of blood T cell repertoires in COVID-19. Overall study context: COVID-19 samples from acute and convalescent phases originated in the United States, Italy and Spain. Nucleic acid was either cDNA or gDNA, and it came from T cells, B-cell-depleted T cells, or PBMCs.

Everyone who took part was roughly 18 to 90 years old, and they came from about two dozen US areas. Original methodology: Using reference gene primer amplification, nucleated cell counts were estimated. TCRdb's copy holds only in-frame clones and misses some; the assay was immunoSEQ multiplex PCR. The D gene and trimming were derived from the DNA, and the V and J assignments and clone size from that table. The sample includes roughly 280,000 clones, less than 90% of them seen just once. CDR1 SGHNT and CDR2 YYREEE come from the germline V gene (reference sequence). The trim removed 2 bases at V and 5 bases at J, leaving 12 bases unmatched. The CDR3 sequence is 17 residues long.

This TCR was sampled from a woman aged 45-59 years who had recovered from COVID-19. The chain employs TRBV5-4 and TRBJ2-3; TRBD2 matches at 9 bases. Input material: PBMCs or T cells enriched from blood (not recorded which). CDR3 in DNA: TGTGCCAGCAGCTTCCGACGTGGCGGGAGGGCCCGAGATACGCAGTATTTT. Translation gives CASSFRRGGRARDTQYF.